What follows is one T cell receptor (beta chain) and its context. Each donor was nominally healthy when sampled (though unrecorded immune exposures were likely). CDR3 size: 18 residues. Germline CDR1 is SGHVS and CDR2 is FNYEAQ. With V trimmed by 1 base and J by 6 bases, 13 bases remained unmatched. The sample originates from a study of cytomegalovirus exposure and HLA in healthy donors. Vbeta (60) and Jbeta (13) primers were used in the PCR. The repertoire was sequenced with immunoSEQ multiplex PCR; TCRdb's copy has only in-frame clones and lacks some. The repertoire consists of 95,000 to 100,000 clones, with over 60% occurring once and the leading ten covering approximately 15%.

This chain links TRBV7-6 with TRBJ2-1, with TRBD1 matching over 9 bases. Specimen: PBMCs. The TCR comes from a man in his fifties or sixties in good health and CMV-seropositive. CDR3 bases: TGTGCCAGCAGCTTAGGGGGACAGGGAGTTTATTTAAGCAATGAGCAGTTCTTC. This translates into CASSLGGQGVYLSNEQFF.